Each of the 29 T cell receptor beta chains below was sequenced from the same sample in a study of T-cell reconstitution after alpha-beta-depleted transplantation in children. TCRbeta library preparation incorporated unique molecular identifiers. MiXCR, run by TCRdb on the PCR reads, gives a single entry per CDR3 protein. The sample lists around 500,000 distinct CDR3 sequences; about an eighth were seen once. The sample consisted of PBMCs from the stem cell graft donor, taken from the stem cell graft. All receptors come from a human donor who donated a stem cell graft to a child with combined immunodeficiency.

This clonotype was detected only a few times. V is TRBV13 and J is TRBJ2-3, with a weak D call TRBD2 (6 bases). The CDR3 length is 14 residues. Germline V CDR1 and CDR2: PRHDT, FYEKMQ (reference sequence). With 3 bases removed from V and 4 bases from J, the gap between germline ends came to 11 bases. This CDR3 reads CASSFLAAADTQYF. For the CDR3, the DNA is TGTGCCAGCAGCTTCTTAGCGGCCGCAGATACGCAGTATTTT.

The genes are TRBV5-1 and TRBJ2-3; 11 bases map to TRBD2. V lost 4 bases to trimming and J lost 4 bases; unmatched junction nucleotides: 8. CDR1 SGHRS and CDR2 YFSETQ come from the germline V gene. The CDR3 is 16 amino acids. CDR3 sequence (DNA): TGCGCCAGCAGCGTACCTACTAGCGGGGGCTCAGATACGCAGTATTTT. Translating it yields CASSVPTSGGSDTQYF. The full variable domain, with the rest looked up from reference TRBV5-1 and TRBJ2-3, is KAGVTQTPRYLIKTRGQQVTLSCSPISGHRSVSWYQQTPGQGLQFLFEYFSETQRNKGNFPGRFSGRQFSNSRSEMNVSTLELGDSALYLCASSVPTSGGSDTQYFGPGTRLTVL.

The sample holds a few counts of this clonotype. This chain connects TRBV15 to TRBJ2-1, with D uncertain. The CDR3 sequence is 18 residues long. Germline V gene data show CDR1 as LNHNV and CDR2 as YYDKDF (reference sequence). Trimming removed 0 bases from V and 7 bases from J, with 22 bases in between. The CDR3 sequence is CATSRDRAAVYPLNEQFF. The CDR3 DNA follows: TGTGCCACCAGCAGAGATCGCGCCGCGGTATACCCTTTGAATGAGCAGTTCTTC.

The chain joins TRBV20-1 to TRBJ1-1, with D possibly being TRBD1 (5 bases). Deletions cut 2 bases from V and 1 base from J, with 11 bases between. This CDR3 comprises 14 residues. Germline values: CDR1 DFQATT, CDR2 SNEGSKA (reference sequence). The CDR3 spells CSARRQRWNTEAFF. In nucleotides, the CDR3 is TGCAGTGCTAGAAGACAGCGATGGAACACTGAAGCTTTCTTT.

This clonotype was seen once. The CDR3 here is CSAHGTGVDEQYF. The CDR3 region has the DNA TGCAGTGCTCACGGGACAGGGGTCGACGAGCAGTACTTC. The chain joins TRBV20-1 to TRBJ2-7; 10 bases agree with TRBD1. The CDR3 sequence is 13 residues long. The germline V gene encodes CDR1 DFQATT and CDR2 SNEGSKA (reference sequence). V lost 5 bases and J lost 5; bases outside the gene matches: 6.

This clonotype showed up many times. This chain's CDR3 is CASSGGETYGYTF. CDR3 DNA: TGTGCCAGCAGTGGGGGAGAGACCTATGGCTACACCTTC. The chain links TRBV12-3 or TRBV12-4 to TRBJ1-2, with D perhaps TRBD1 (5 bases). V was trimmed by 5 bases and J by 4 bases, leaving 11 bases between them. The CDR3 has 13 amino acids.

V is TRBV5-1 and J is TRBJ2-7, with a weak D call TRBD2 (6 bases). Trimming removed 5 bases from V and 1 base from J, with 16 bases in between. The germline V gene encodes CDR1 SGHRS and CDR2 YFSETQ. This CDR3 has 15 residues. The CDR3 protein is CASRRDGTDSYEQYF. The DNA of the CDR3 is TGCGCCAGCAGGCGGGATGGGACGGATTCCTACGAGCAGTACTTC.

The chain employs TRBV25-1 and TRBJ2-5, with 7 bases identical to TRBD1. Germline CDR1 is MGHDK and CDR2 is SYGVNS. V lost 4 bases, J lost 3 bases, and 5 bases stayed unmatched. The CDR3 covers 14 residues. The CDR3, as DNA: TGTGCCAGCAGTGTCGACAGGGCTAAAGAGACCCAGTACTTC. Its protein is CASSVDRAKETQYF.

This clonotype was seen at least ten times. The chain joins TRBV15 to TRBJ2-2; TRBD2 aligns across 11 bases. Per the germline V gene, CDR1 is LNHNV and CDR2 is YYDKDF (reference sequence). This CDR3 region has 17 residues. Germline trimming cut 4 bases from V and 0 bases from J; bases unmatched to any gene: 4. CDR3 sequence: CATSKGSGGANTGELFF. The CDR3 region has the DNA TGTGCCACCAGCAAGGGTAGCGGGGGGGCGAACACCGGGGAGCTGTTTTTT.

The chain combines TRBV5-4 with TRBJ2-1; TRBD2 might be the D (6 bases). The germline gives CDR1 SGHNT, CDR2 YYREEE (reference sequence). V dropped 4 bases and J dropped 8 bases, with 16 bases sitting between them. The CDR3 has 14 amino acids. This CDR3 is CASSPGVGSYEQFF. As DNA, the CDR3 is TGTGCCAGCAGCCCGGGGGTGGGCTCCTATGAGCAGTTCTTC.

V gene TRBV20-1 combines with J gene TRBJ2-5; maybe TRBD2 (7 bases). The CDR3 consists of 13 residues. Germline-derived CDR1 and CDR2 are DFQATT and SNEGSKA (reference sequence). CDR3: CSFGGRSQETQYF. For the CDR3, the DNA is TGCAGCTTCGGGGGGCGGTCCCAAGAGACCCAGTACTTC.

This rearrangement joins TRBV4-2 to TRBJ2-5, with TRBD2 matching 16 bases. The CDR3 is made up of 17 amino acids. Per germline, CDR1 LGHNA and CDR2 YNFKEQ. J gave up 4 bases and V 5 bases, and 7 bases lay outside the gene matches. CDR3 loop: CASSSGLAGGIGETQYF. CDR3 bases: TGTGCCAGCAGCTCGGGACTAGCGGGGGGGATCGGAGAGACCCAGTACTTC.

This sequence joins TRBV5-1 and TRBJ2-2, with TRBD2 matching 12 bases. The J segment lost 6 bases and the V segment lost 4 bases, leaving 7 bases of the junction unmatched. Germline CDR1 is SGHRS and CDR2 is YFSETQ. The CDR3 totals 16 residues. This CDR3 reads CASSPASSGRAGELFF. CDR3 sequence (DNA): TGCGCCAGCAGCCCGGCCTCTAGCGGGAGGGCCGGGGAGCTGTTTTTT.

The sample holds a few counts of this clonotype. The CDR3 sequence: CASNVPDRGRAATNEKLFF. The CDR3 DNA reads as TGTGCCAGCAATGTACCAGACAGGGGGCGGGCGGCAACTAATGAAAAACTGTTTTTT. V gene TRBV21-1 combines with J gene TRBJ1-4; the tabulated D call, TRBD1, remains unverified against the DNA. TRBV21-1 is listed as a pseudogene. The CDR3 spans 19 residues.

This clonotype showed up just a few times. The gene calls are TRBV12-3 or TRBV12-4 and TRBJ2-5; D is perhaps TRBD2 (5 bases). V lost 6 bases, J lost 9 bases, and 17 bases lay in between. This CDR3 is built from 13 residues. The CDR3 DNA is TGTGCCAGCAGACTAGGAATATTTGGGTCCCAGTACTTC. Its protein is CASRLGIFGSQYF.

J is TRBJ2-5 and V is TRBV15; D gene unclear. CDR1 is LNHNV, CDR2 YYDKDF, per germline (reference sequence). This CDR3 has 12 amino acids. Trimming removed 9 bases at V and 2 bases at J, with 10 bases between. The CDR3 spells CATRTLQETQYF. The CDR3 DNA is TGTGCCACAAGGACCTTACAAGAGACCCAGTACTTC.

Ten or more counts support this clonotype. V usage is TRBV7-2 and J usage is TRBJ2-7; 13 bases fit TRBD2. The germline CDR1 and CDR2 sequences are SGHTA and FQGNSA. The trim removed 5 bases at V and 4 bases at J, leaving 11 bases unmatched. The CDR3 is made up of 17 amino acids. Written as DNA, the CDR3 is TGTGCCAGCAGCATAAGACTAGCGGGAGGTAGTCAGTACGAGCAGTACTTC. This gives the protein CASSIRLAGGSQYEQYF.

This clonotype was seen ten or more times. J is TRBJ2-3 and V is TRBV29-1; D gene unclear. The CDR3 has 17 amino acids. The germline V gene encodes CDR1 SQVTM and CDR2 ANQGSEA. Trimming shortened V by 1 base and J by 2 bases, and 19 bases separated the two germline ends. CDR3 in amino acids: CSVEGVEERTITDTQYF. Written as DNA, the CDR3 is TGCAGCGTTGAAGGGGTTGAGGAACGAACTATCACAGATACGCAGTATTTT.

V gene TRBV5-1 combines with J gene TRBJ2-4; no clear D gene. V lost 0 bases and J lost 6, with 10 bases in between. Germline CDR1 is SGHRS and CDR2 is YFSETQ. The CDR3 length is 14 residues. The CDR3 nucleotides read TGCGCCAGCAGCTTGGGGGCAACTGGAAACATTCAGTACTTC. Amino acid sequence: CASSLGATGNIQYF.

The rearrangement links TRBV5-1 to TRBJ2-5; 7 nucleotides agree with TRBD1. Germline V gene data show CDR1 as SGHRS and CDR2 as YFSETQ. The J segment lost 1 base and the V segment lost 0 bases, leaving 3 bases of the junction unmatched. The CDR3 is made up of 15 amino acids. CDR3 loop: CASSLVGTVQETQYF. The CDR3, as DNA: TGCGCCAGCAGCTTGGTTGGGACAGTCCAAGAGACCCAGTACTTC.

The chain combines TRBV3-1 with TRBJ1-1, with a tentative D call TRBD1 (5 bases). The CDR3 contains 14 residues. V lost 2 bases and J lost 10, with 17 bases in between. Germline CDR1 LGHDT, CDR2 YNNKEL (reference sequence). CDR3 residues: CASSQRDSRRGAFF. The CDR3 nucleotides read TGTGCCAGCAGCCAACGGGACTCCAGAAGAGGAGCTTTCTTT.

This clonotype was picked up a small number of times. CDR3 loop: CASSPTGRKIIQYF. The CDR3 nucleotides are TGTGCCAGCAGCCCGACAGGGAGGAAGATCATTCAGTACTTC. The J gene is TRBJ2-4, the V gene TRBV7-9; possibly TRBD1 for D (7 bases). V was pared by 5 bases and J by 9 bases, with 17 bases between. Germline assignment: CDR1 SEHNR and CDR2 FQNEAQ (reference sequence). This CDR3 spans 14 amino acids.

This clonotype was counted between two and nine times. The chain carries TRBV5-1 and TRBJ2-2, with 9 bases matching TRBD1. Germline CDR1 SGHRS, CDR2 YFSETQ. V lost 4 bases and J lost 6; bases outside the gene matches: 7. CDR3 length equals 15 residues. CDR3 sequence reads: CASSTTGTGSGELFF. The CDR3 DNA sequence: TGCGCCAGCAGCACCACCGGGACAGGGTCCGGGGAGCTGTTTTTT.

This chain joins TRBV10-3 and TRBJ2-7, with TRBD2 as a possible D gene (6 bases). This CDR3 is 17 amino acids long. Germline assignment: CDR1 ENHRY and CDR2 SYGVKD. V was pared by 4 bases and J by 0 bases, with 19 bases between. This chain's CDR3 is CAISAPTSGTSSYEQYF. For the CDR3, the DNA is TGTGCCATCAGTGCCCCCACCTCCGGGACTTCCTCCTACGAGCAGTACTTC.

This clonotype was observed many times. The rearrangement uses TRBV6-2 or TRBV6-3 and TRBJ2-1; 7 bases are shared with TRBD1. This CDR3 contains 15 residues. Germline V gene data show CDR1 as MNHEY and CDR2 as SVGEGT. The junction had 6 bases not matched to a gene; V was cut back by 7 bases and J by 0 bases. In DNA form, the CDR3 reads TGTGCCAGCATTTTCCGGGACAGCTCCTACAATGAGCAGTTCTTC. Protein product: CASIFRDSSYNEQFF.

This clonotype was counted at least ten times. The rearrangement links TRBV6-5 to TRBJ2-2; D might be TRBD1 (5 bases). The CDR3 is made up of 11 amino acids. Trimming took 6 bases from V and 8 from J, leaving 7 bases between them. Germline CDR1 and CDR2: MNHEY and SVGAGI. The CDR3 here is CASRRTGELFF. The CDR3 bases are TGTGCCAGCAGAAGGACAGGGGAGCTGTTTTTT.

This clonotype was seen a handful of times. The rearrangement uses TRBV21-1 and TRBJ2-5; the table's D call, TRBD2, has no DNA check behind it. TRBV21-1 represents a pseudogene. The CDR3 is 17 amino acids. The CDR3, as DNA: TGTGCCAGCAGCAAAGCTCAAGGGACTAGCTTATTGGAGACCCAGTACTTC. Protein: CASSKAQGTSLLETQYF.

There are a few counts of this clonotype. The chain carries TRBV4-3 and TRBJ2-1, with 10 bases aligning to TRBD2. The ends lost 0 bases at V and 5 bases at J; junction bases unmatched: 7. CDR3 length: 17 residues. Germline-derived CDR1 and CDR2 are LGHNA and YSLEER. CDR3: CASSQDQRGGPHNEQFF. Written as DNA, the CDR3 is TGCGCCAGCAGCCAAGATCAGCGGGGGGGGCCCCACAATGAGCAGTTCTTC.

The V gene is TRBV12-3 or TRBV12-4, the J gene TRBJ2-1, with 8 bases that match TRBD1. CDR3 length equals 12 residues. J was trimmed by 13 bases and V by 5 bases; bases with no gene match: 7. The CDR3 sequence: CASSHGQGNQFF. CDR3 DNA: TGTGCCAGCAGTCACGGACAGGGCAACCAGTTCTTC.